These T cell receptor beta chains were read from a single sample in a study of T cells in localized non-small cell lung cancer. Produced via immunoSEQ multiplex PCR; TCRdb's table is partial and in-frame only. The table lists approximately 4,000 clones, roughly 31% of them singletons. The source was normal lung tissue next to the tumor, collected before any cancer treatment. These receptors came from a male donor aged 60 or over with stage III lung adenocarcinoma. CDR3s include the opening cysteine and the closing phenylalanine or tryptophan. Each record gives: J gene, clone size, CDR3 length, V gene, D gene, CDR3 protein, CDR3 DNA. The D gene is left open where the match is weak. The size field is filled for only some rows; it gives once, few, many or a size class.

J gene: TRBJ2-7
clone size: once
CDR3 length: 14
V gene: TRBV14
D gene: .
CDR3 protein: CASSLKGGVSEQYF
CDR3 DNA: TGTGCCAGCAGCCTCAAGGGGGGGGTCTCCGAGCAGTACTTC

J gene: TRBJ1-5
clone size: .
CDR3 length: 14
V gene: TRBV7-2
D gene: .
CDR3 protein: CASGAGPNNQPQHF
CDR3 DNA: TGTGCCAGCGGGGCGGGACCGAATAATCAGCCCCAGCATTTT

J gene: TRBJ2-5
clone size: .
CDR3 length: 16
V gene: TRBV11-3
D gene: TRBD1
CDR3 protein: CASSLAVTGVVETQYF
CDR3 DNA: TGTGCCAGCAGCTTGGCTGTGACAGGGGTCGTAGAGACCCAGTACTTC

J gene: TRBJ2-7
clone size: once
CDR3 length: 13
V gene: TRBV14
D gene: .
CDR3 protein: CASSQVRGNEQYF
CDR3 DNA: TGTGCCAGCAGCCAAGTTCGGGGCAATGAGCAGTACTTC

J gene: TRBJ2-1
clone size: .
CDR3 length: 14
V gene: TRBV18
D gene: .
CDR3 protein: CASSQYGTRNEQFF
CDR3 DNA: TGTGCCAGCTCACAATACGGGACGCGTAATGAGCAGTTCTTC

J gene: TRBJ2-7
clone size: .
CDR3 length: 15
V gene: TRBV9
D gene: TRBD2
CDR3 protein: CASSVEGGGGYEQYF
CDR3 DNA: TGTGCCAGCAGCGTAGAAGGCGGCGGGGGCTACGAGCAGTACTTC

J gene: TRBJ2-7
clone size: many
CDR3 length: 15
V gene: TRBV11-3
D gene: .
CDR3 protein: CASSLGGSGAYEQYF
CDR3 DNA: TGTGCCAGCAGCTTAGGAGGGTCGGGGGCCTACGAGCAGTACTTC

J gene: TRBJ2-2
clone size: .
CDR3 length: 14
V gene: TRBV2
D gene: TRBD1
CDR3 protein: CASSGTGGSGELFF
CDR3 DNA: TGTGCCAGCAGTGGGACAGGGGGGTCCGGGGAGCTGTTTTTT

J gene: TRBJ1-1
clone size: medium-sized
CDR3 length: 13
V gene: TRBV9
D gene: .
CDR3 protein: CASSVARNTEAFF
CDR3 DNA: TGTGCCAGCAGCGTAGCCAGGAACACTGAAGCTTTCTTT

J gene: TRBJ1-2
clone size: .
CDR3 length: 14
V gene: TRBV10-2
D gene: .
CDR3 protein: CASSPDSLIYGYTF
CDR3 DNA: TGCGCCAGCAGTCCTGACAGTCTGATCTATGGCTACACCTTC

J gene: TRBJ2-7
clone size: few
CDR3 length: 17
V gene: TRBV28
D gene: TRBD2
CDR3 protein: CASHVGASGFTSHEQYF
CDR3 DNA: TGTGCCAGCCATGTTGGAGCTAGCGGGTTTACGTCCCACGAGCAGTACTTC

J gene: TRBJ1-4
clone size: .
CDR3 length: 16
V gene: TRBV30
D gene: .
CDR3 protein: CAWSVRTVRRNEKLFF
CDR3 DNA: TGTGCCTGGAGTGTACGGACCGTCCGTCGAAATGAAAAACTGTTTTTT

J gene: TRBJ1-5
clone size: few
CDR3 length: 15
V gene: TRBV11-3
D gene: TRBD1
CDR3 protein: CASSFDRGNNQPQHF
CDR3 DNA: TGTGCCAGCAGCTTCGACAGGGGCAATAATCAGCCCCAGCATTTT

J gene: TRBJ2-6
clone size: .
CDR3 length: 15
V gene: TRBV5-1
D gene: .
CDR3 protein: CASSLDISGANVLTF
CDR3 DNA: TGCGCCAGCAGCCTTGACATCTCTGGGGCCAACGTCCTGACTTTC

J gene: TRBJ2-1
clone size: .
CDR3 length: 12
V gene: TRBV9
D gene: .
CDR3 protein: CASSPAPRAQFF
CDR3 DNA: TGTGCCAGCAGTCCGGCCCCCCGCGCGCAGTTCTTC

J gene: TRBJ1-1
clone size: few
CDR3 length: 15
V gene: TRBV28
D gene: TRBD1
CDR3 protein: CASSLLTGRDTEAFF
CDR3 DNA: TGTGCCAGCAGTCTCTTGACAGGGAGAGACACTGAAGCTTTCTTT

J gene: TRBJ2-7
clone size: .
CDR3 length: 13
V gene: TRBV9
D gene: .
CDR3 protein: CASSLARAYEQYF
CDR3 DNA: TGTGCCAGCAGCTTAGCCAGAGCCTACGAGCAGTACTTC

J gene: TRBJ2-3
clone size: .
CDR3 length: 17
V gene: TRBV25-1
D gene: .
CDR3 protein: CASTTTGGKASADTQYF
CDR3 DNA: TGTGCCAGCACCACCACTGGGGGCAAGGCATCGGCAGATACGCAGTATTTT

J gene: TRBJ2-3
clone size: .
CDR3 length: 16
V gene: TRBV28
D gene: TRBD2
CDR3 protein: CASSTGLAGRTDTQYF
CDR3 DNA: TGTGCCAGCAGCACGGGACTAGCGGGACGCACAGATACGCAGTATTTT

J gene: TRBJ1-1
clone size: once
CDR3 length: 14
V gene: TRBV5-1
D gene: .
CDR3 protein: CASSLTFGYPEAFF
CDR3 DNA: TGCGCCAGCAGCTTAACATTTGGATACCCTGAAGCTTTCTTT

J gene: TRBJ2-7
clone size: .
CDR3 length: 15
V gene: TRBV19
D gene: .
CDR3 protein: CASSYFWGQKYEQYF
CDR3 DNA: TGTGCCAGTAGTTATTTTTGGGGGCAGAAATACGAGCAGTACTTC

J gene: TRBJ1-1
clone size: .
CDR3 length: 16
V gene: TRBV5-1
D gene: .
CDR3 protein: CASSLNLRGENTEAFF
CDR3 DNA: TGCGCCAGCAGCTTGAACCTCAGGGGCGAAAACACTGAAGCTTTCTTT

J gene: TRBJ2-1
clone size: once
CDR3 length: 15
V gene: TRBV18
D gene: TRBD2
CDR3 protein: CASSPGLAVDNEQFF
CDR3 DNA: TGTGCCAGCTCACCAGGACTAGCAGTCGACAATGAGCAGTTCTTC

J gene: TRBJ1-2
clone size: .
CDR3 length: 14
V gene: TRBV6-8
D gene: TRBD1
CDR3 protein: CASGGTGANYGYTF
CDR3 DNA: TGTGCCAGCGGGGGGACAGGAGCTAACTATGGCTACACCTTC

J gene: TRBJ2-5
clone size: few
CDR3 length: 17
V gene: TRBV6-8
D gene: TRBD1
CDR3 protein: CASSGGRGFLREETQYF
CDR3 DNA: TGTGCCAGCAGTGGGGGCAGGGGGTTTTTGAGGGAAGAGACCCAGTACTTC

J gene: TRBJ2-3
clone size: .
CDR3 length: 15
V gene: TRBV11-1
D gene: .
CDR3 protein: CASSPLAAGTDTQYF
CDR3 DNA: TGTGCCAGCAGCCCCCTCGCGGCTGGAACAGATACGCAGTATTTT

J gene: TRBJ2-5
clone size: .
CDR3 length: 15
V gene: TRBV9
D gene: .
CDR3 protein: CASRDREGAEETQYF
CDR3 DNA: TGTGCCAGCAGAGACAGGGAGGGGGCCGAGGAGACCCAGTACTTC

J gene: TRBJ1-5
clone size: .
CDR3 length: 16
V gene: TRBV15
D gene: .
CDR3 protein: CATSPLASILNQPQHF
CDR3 DNA: TGTGCCACCAGCCCTCTGGCCTCCATCTTAAATCAGCCCCAGCATTTT

J gene: TRBJ2-1
clone size: few
CDR3 length: 15
V gene: TRBV11-3
D gene: .
CDR3 protein: CASSFWERVVNEQFF
CDR3 DNA: TGTGCCAGCAGCTTTTGGGAGCGGGTTGTCAATGAGCAGTTCTTC

J gene: TRBJ1-5
clone size: .
CDR3 length: 15
V gene: TRBV18
D gene: .
CDR3 protein: CASSPAPGGNQPQHF
CDR3 DNA: TGTGCCAGCTCACCAGCTCCAGGTGGCAATCAGCCCCAGCATTTT

J gene: TRBJ2-3
clone size: few
CDR3 length: 13
V gene: TRBV28
D gene: .
CDR3 protein: CASSTPSTDTQYF
CDR3 DNA: TGTGCCAGCTCTACCCCTAGCACAGATACGCAGTATTTT

J gene: TRBJ1-2
clone size: few
CDR3 length: 13
V gene: TRBV28
D gene: .
CDR3 protein: CASSSGRPSGYTF
CDR3 DNA: TGTGCCAGCAGCTCCGGGAGACCCTCGGGCTACACCTTC

J gene: TRBJ2-7
clone size: few
CDR3 length: 14
V gene: TRBV19
D gene: TRBD1
CDR3 protein: CASSRGTGYLEQYF
CDR3 DNA: TGTGCCAGTAGTAGGGGGACAGGGTATCTGGAGCAGTACTTC

J gene: TRBJ2-7
clone size: few
CDR3 length: 14
V gene: TRBV6-8
D gene: TRBD1
CDR3 protein: CASRVGQGSYEQYF
CDR3 DNA: TGTGCCAGCAGGGTGGGACAGGGCTCCTACGAGCAGTACTTC

J gene: TRBJ1-1
clone size: .
CDR3 length: 14
V gene: TRBV10-3
D gene: TRBD1
CDR3 protein: CAISEYGTESEAFF
CDR3 DNA: TGTGCCATCAGTGAGTATGGGACAGAATCTGAAGCTTTCTTT

J gene: TRBJ2-7
clone size: few
CDR3 length: 15
V gene: TRBV11-3
D gene: .
CDR3 protein: CASSWGPTSDYEQYF
CDR3 DNA: TGTGCCAGCAGCTGGGGACCAACCAGCGACTACGAGCAGTACTTC

J gene: TRBJ1-1
clone size: .
CDR3 length: 12
V gene: TRBV29-1
D gene: .
CDR3 protein: CSGGRGNTEAFF
CDR3 DNA: TGCAGCGGGGGCAGGGGGAACACTGAAGCTTTCTTT

J gene: TRBJ2-3
clone size: medium-sized
CDR3 length: 16
V gene: TRBV7-6
D gene: .
CDR3 protein: CASSPTWRGFTDTQYF
CDR3 DNA: TGTGCCAGCAGCCCCACATGGCGGGGTTTCACAGATACGCAGTATTTT

J gene: TRBJ2-3
clone size: once
CDR3 length: 15
V gene: TRBV6-1
D gene: .
CDR3 protein: CASSEEQGGTDTQYF
CDR3 DNA: TGTGCCAGCAGTGAAGAACAGGGCGGGACAGATACGCAGTATTTT

J gene: TRBJ2-7
clone size: .
CDR3 length: 16
V gene: TRBV11-3
D gene: .
CDR3 protein: CASSLGAGASSYEQYF
CDR3 DNA: TGTGCCAGCAGCTTGGGAGCCGGGGCGTCCTCCTACGAGCAGTACTTC

J gene: TRBJ2-3
clone size: .
CDR3 length: 15
V gene: TRBV19
D gene: TRBD2
CDR3 protein: CASYSSSGPTDTQYF
CDR3 DNA: TGTGCCAGCTATTCGTCTAGCGGGCCCACAGATACGCAGTATTTT

J gene: TRBJ1-4
clone size: .
CDR3 length: 17
V gene: TRBV18
D gene: .
CDR3 protein: CASSSLGGAATNEKLFF
CDR3 DNA: TGTGCCAGCTCATCCCTTGGGGGAGCTGCAACTAATGAAAAACTGTTTTTT

J gene: TRBJ2-7
clone size: .
CDR3 length: 15
V gene: TRBV9
D gene: TRBD2
CDR3 protein: CASSVGVSGNYEQYF
CDR3 DNA: TGTGCCAGCAGCGTAGGAGTTAGCGGGAACTACGAGCAGTACTTC

J gene: TRBJ2-4
clone size: few
CDR3 length: 17
V gene: TRBV11-3
D gene: .
CDR3 protein: CASSLGSGMAAKNIQYF
CDR3 DNA: TGTGCCAGCAGCTTAGGGTCAGGGATGGCGGCCAAAAACATTCAGTACTTC

J gene: TRBJ2-1
clone size: .
CDR3 length: 15
V gene: TRBV5-1
D gene: TRBD2
CDR3 protein: CASSLTSGRTHEQFF
CDR3 DNA: TGCGCCAGCAGCCTAACTAGCGGGAGGACCCATGAGCAGTTCTTC

J gene: TRBJ1-4
clone size: .
CDR3 length: 16
V gene: TRBV11-3
D gene: .
CDR3 protein: CASSLGVGTTNEKLFF
CDR3 DNA: TGTGCCAGCAGCTTAGGTGTCGGTACAACTAATGAAAAACTGTTTTTT

J gene: TRBJ1-2
clone size: .
CDR3 length: 11
V gene: TRBV30
D gene: TRBD1
CDR3 protein: CASRDRGGYTF
CDR3 DNA: TGTGCCTCAAGGGACAGGGGGGGCTACACCTTC

J gene: TRBJ1-4
clone size: .
CDR3 length: 15
V gene: TRBV11-3
D gene: TRBD1
CDR3 protein: CASSLTGGSNEKLFF
CDR3 DNA: TGTGCCAGCAGCCTGACAGGGGGCAGTAATGAAAAACTGTTTTTT

J gene: TRBJ2-3
clone size: .
CDR3 length: 16
V gene: TRBV2
D gene: .
CDR3 protein: CASSVEVAALSDTQYF
CDR3 DNA: TGTGCCAGCAGCGTAGAGGTAGCGGCTCTTTCTGATACGCAGTATTTT

J gene: TRBJ2-1
clone size: few
CDR3 length: 13
V gene: TRBV29-1
D gene: .
CDR3 protein: CSGGIRSYNEQFF
CDR3 DNA: TGCAGCGGTGGGATTAGGTCCTACAATGAGCAGTTCTTC

J gene: TRBJ1-1
clone size: few
CDR3 length: 14
V gene: TRBV4-1
D gene: .
CDR3 protein: CASSQDPLNTEAFF
CDR3 DNA: TGCGCCAGCAGCCAAGATCCGTTGAACACTGAAGCTTTCTTT

J gene: TRBJ1-2
clone size: few
CDR3 length: 15
V gene: TRBV11-3
D gene: TRBD1
CDR3 protein: CASSLAGGQGAGYTF
CDR3 DNA: TGTGCCAGCAGCTTGGCCGGGGGACAGGGGGCTGGCTACACCTTC

J gene: TRBJ1-2
clone size: .
CDR3 length: 15
V gene: TRBV28
D gene: .
CDR3 protein: CASRLTRQAYYGYTF
CDR3 DNA: TGTGCCAGCCGTTTAACACGACAGGCCTACTATGGCTACACCTTC

J gene: TRBJ1-1
clone size: few
CDR3 length: 15
V gene: TRBV9
D gene: TRBD1
CDR3 protein: CASSVSDRARTEAFF
CDR3 DNA: TGTGCCAGCAGCGTTTCGGACAGGGCGAGGACTGAAGCTTTCTTT

J gene: TRBJ2-7
clone size: medium-sized
CDR3 length: 15
V gene: TRBV11-3
D gene: TRBD1
CDR3 protein: CASSSRTGPSYEQYF
CDR3 DNA: TGTGCCAGCAGCTCTCGGACAGGGCCATCCTACGAGCAGTACTTC